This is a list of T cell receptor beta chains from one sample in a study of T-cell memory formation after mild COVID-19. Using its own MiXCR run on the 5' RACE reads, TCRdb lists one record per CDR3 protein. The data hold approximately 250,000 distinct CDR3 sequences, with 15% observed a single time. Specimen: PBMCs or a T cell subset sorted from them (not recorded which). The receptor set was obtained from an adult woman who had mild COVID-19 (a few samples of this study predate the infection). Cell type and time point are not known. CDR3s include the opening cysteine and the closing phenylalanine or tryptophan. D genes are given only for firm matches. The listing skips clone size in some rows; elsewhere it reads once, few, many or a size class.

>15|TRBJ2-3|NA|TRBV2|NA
CASSESPKSTDTQYF
TGTGCCAGCAGTGAAAGCCCGAAAAGCACAGATACGCAGTATTTT
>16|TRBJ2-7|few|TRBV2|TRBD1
CASSPGDREVSYEQYF
TGTGCCAGCAGTCCCGGGGACAGGGAGGTATCCTACGAGCAGTACTTC
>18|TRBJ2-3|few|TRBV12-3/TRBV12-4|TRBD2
CASSENRRGLAGVYTQYF
TGTGCCAGCAGCGAAAACCGGAGGGGACTAGCGGGAGTATATACGCAGTATTTT
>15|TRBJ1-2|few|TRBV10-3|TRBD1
CAISGGTGSNYGYTF
TGTGCCATCAGTGGGGGGACAGGTTCTAACTATGGCTACACCTTC
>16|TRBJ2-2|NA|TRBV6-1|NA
CASSATRTSDTGELFF
TGTGCCAGCAGTGCCACGCGGACGAGTGACACCGGGGAGCTGTTTTTT
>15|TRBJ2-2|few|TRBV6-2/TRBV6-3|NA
CASSYRTRHTGELFF
TGTGCCAGCAGTTACCGGACAAGGCACACCGGGGAGCTGTTTTTT
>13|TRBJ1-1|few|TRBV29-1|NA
CSAHPTVGAEAFF
TGCAGCGCCCACCCTACAGTGGGGGCTGAAGCTTTCTTT
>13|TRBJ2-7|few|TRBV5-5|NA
CASSSSDPGEQYF
TGTGCCAGCAGCTCTTCTGACCCGGGCGAGCAGTACTTC
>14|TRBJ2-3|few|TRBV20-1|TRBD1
CSAIWTGSTDTQYF
TGCAGTGCTATTTGGACAGGGAGCACAGATACGCAGTATTTT
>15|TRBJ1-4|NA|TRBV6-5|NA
CASSYHRERSEKLFF
TGTGCCAGCAGTTACCACAGGGAAAGAAGTGAAAAACTGTTTTTT
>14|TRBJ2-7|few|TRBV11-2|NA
CASALRFDSYEQYF
TGTGCCAGCGCGCTAAGGTTCGACTCCTACGAGCAGTACTTC
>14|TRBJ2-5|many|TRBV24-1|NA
CATSDPGTAETQYF
TGTGCCACCAGTGATCCTGGGACCGCAGAGACCCAGTACTTC
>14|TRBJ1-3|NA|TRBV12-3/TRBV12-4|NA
CASSLVGFANTIYF
TGTGCCAGCAGTTTAGTAGGGTTCGCAAACACCATATATTTT
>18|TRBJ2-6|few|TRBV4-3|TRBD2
CASSATLAGPSGANVLTF
TGCGCCAGCAGTGCAACGTTAGCGGGTCCCTCTGGGGCCAACGTCCTGACTTTC
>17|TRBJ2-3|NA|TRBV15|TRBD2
CATKEDALADSTDTQYF
TGTGCCACCAAAGAAGACGCACTAGCGGATAGCACAGATACGCAGTATTTT
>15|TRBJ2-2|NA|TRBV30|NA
CAWSVTGANTGELFF
TGTGCCTGGAGTGTAACGGGGGCGAACACCGGGGAGCTGTTTTTT
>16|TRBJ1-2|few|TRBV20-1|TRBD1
CSARDDGQGANYGYTF
TGCAGTGCTAGAGATGACGGACAGGGCGCTAACTATGGCTACACCTTC
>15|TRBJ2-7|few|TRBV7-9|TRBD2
CASSFGLAGMNEQYF
TGTGCCAGCAGCTTCGGACTAGCGGGGATGAACGAGCAGTACTTC
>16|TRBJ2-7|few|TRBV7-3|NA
CASSATGTVSSYEQYF
TGTGCCAGCAGCGCCACCGGGACGGTATCCTCCTACGAGCAGTACTTC
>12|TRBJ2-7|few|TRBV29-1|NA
CSVGERSYEQYF
TGCAGCGTGGGGGAGAGGTCCTACGAGCAGTACTTC
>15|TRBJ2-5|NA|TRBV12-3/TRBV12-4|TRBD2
CASSWRSAGKETQYF
TGTGCCAGCAGTTGGCGGTCAGCGGGGAAAGAGACCCAGTACTTC
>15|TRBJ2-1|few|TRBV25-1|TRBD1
CASSEPGQGGNEQFF
TGTGCCAGCAGTGAACCGGGACAGGGAGGCAATGAGCAGTTCTTC
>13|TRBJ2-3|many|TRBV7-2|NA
CASSLWLTDTQYF
TGTGCCAGCAGCTTATGGCTGACAGATACGCAGTATTTT
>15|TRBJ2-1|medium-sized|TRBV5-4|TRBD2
CASRPGLEVYNEQFF
TGTGCCAGCAGGCCTGGACTAGAGGTCTACAATGAGCAGTTCTTC
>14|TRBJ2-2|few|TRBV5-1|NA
CASSLAADTGELFF
TGCGCCAGCAGCTTGGCGGCAGACACCGGGGAGCTGTTTTTT
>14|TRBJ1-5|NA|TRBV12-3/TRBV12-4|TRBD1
CASAQGVSNQPQHF
TGTGCCAGCGCCCAGGGGGTTAGCAATCAGCCCCAGCATTTT
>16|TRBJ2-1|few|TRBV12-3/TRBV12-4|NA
CASSPARTVSYNEQFF
TGTGCCAGCAGCCCCGCCCGGACAGTGAGCTACAATGAGCAGTTCTTC
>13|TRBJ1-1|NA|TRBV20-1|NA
CSATWGANTEAFF
TGCAGTGCTACGTGGGGCGCGAACACTGAAGCTTTCTTT
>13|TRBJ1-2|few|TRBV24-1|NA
CATSDPDSYGYTF
TGTGCCACCAGTGATCCCGACAGTTATGGCTACACCTTC
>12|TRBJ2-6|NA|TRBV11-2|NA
CASSLRANVLTF
TGTGCCAGCAGCTTGAGGGCCAACGTCCTGACTTTC
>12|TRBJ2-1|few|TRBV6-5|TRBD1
CASKDRVNEQFF
TGTGCCAGCAAGGACAGGGTAAATGAGCAGTTCTTC
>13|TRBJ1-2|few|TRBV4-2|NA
CASSQGDPIGYTF
TGTGCCAGCAGCCAAGGAGACCCTATCGGCTACACCTTC
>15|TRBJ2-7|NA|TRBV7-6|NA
CASSLGPPPGGEQYF
TGTGCCAGCAGCTTAGGACCCCCTCCCGGGGGCGAGCAGTACTTC
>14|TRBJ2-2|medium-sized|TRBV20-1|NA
CSAPIPGFHGELFF
TGCAGTGCTCCCATACCAGGGTTTCACGGGGAGCTGTTTTTT
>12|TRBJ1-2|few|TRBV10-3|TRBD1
CAISRDSYGYTF
TGTGCCATCAGCCGGGACAGCTATGGCTACACCTTC
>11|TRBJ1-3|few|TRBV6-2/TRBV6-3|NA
CASSHGNTIYF
TGTGCCAGCAGTCATGGAAACACCATATATTTT
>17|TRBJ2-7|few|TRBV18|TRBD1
CASSPSPGQGLSYEQYF
TGTGCCAGCTCACCATCACCGGGACAGGGCCTCTCCTACGAGCAGTACTTC
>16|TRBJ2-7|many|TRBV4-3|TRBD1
CASSQATGTGGYEQYF
TGCGCCAGCAGCCAAGCCACCGGGACAGGGGGGTACGAGCAGTACTTC
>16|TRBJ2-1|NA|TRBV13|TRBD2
CASSPRLAESYNEQFF
TGTGCCAGCAGCCCCAGACTAGCGGAATCCTACAATGAGCAGTTCTTC
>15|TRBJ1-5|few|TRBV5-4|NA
CASSLVRETGQPQHF
TGTGCCAGCAGCTTGGTTAGGGAGACAGGTCAGCCCCAGCATTTT
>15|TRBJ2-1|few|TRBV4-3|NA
CASSQDIRVGNEQFF
TGCGCCAGCAGCCAAGATATCCGCGTTGGCAATGAGCAGTTCTTC
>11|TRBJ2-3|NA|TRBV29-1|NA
CSVLGTDTQYF
TGCAGCGTTCTGGGCACAGATACGCAGTATTTT
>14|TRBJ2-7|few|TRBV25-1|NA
CASSERGKNYEQYF
TGTGCCAGCAGTGAAAGGGGGAAGAACTACGAGCAGTACTTC
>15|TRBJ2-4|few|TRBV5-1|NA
CASSLALRAKNIQYF
TGCGCCAGCAGCTTGGCGCTGAGAGCCAAAAACATTCAGTACTTC
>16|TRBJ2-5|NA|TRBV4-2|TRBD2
CASSQDRASGQETQYF
TGTGCCAGCAGCCAAGATCGGGCTAGCGGCCAAGAGACCCAGTACTTC
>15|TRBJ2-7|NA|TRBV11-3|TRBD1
CASSGTGVLAYEQYF
TGTGCCAGCAGCGGGACAGGGGTTTTAGCCTACGAGCAGTACTTC
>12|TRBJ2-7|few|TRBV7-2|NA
CASSLHSYEQYF
TGTGCCAGCAGCCTCCACTCCTACGAGCAGTACTTC
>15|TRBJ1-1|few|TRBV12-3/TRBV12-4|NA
CASSPIAWGSTEAFF
TGTGCCAGCAGTCCTATTGCGTGGGGGAGCACTGAAGCTTTCTTT
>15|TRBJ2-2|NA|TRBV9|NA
CASSESGVNTGELFF
TGTGCCAGCAGCGAGAGTGGTGTAAACACCGGGGAGCTGTTTTTT
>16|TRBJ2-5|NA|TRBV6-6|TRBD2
CASSRSGTSGQETQYF
TGTGCCAGCAGTCGCAGCGGGACTAGCGGCCAAGAGACCCAGTACTTC
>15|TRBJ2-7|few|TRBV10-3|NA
CAISESKQVRNEQYF
TGTGCCATCAGTGAGTCGAAACAGGTTCGCAACGAGCAGTACTTC
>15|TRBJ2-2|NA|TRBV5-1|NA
CASSLQGPSTGELFF
TGCGCCAGCAGCTTGCAGGGGCCGAGTACCGGGGAGCTGTTTTTT
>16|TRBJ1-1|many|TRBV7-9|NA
CASSSPGGDRNTEAFF
TGTGCCAGCAGCTCCCCGGGGGGTGACAGGAACACTGAAGCTTTCTTT